The rows below give T cell receptor beta chains drawn from one sample of a study of regulatory T cells in long-lasting Graves disease. TCRdb passed the multiplex PCR reads through MiXCR, listing each CDR3 protein once. Among about 470,000 distinct CDR3 sequences listed, around 15% were seen once. These sequences were also reported in another study, on T cells in Graves' hyperthyroidism and ophthalmopathy.

Sequenced here: peripheral blood mononuclear cells (PBMCs), sampled at new diagnosis, from a patient treated with antithyroid drugs. The receptors derive from a man aged 40-49 years with Graves disease. Both conserved end residues are part of each CDR3. Fields, in order: J gene, V gene, clone size, D gene, CDR3 DNA, CDR3 protein. The D gene is left open where the match is weak. Size is omitted from some rows. Given values are once, few, many or a class for expanded clones.

>TRBJ2-3|TRBV20-1|few|NA
TGCAGTGCTAGGGGGCGTGGGACAGATACGCAGTATTTT
CSARGRGTDTQYF
>TRBJ2-1|TRBV27|NA|TRBD2
TGTGCCAGCAGTCCGTTAGCGGGAGTGAGGGGTGAGCAGTTCTTC
CASSPLAGVRGEQFF
>TRBJ2-1|TRBV7-6|many|TRBD2
TGTGCCAGCAGCGCGGGACTAGCGGGCGATGAGCAGTTCTTC
CASSAGLAGDEQFF
>TRBJ1-5|TRBV2|many|TRBD1
TGTGCCAGCAGTGGGACAGGGGACAATCAGCCCCAGCATTTT
CASSGTGDNQPQHF
>TRBJ2-3|TRBV2|many|NA
TGTGCCAGCAGTGAGAGTTACAATACGCAGTATTTT
CASSESYNTQYF
>TRBJ2-1|TRBV10-2|NA|TRBD2
TGCGCCATCAGTGCACTAGCGGGTAGCAATGAGCAGTTCTTC
CAISALAGSNEQFF
>TRBJ2-1|TRBV20-1|many|NA
TGCAGTGCTAGAGCCGGGGGCGCCGGCTCCTACAATGAGCAGTTCTTC
CSARAGGAGSYNEQFF
>TRBJ1-1|TRBV2|many|TRBD1
TGTGCCAGCAGTGTGGGACAGATGAACACTGAAGCTTTCTTT
CASSVGQMNTEAFF
>TRBJ2-5|TRBV24-1|many|TRBD1
TGTGCCACCAGTGATTGGGACAGACAGGGCCTGGGGGAGACCCAGTACTTC
CATSDWDRQGLGETQYF
>TRBJ2-7|TRBV5-1|many|TRBD2
TGCGCCAGCACCCCGACTAGCGGGAGCTCCTACGAGCAGTACTTC
CASTPTSGSSYEQYF
>TRBJ1-6|TRBV20-1|once|TRBD1
TGCAGTGCTAGAGATCTGATTGACAGGGTGGCCTATAATTCACCCCTCCACTTT
CSARDLIDRVAYNSPLHF
>TRBJ1-2|TRBV7-9|many|NA
TGTGCCAGCACGTCGGACTCAGGGCGTTCCTATGGCTACACCTTC
CASTSDSGRSYGYTF
>TRBJ2-5|TRBV4-1|many|NA
TGCGCCAGCAGCCAAATGGGCGCGTGGGTAACCCAGTACTTC
CASSQMGAWVTQYF
>TRBJ2-6|TRBV28|NA|NA
TGTGCCAGCAGTTTGAGGGTTCCTGGGGCCAACGTCCTGACTTTC
CASSLRVPGANVLTF
>TRBJ2-3|TRBV19|few|NA
TGTGCCAGTAGTATCACTAGAGGAGACACAGATACGCAGTATTTT
CASSITRGDTDTQYF
>TRBJ2-2|TRBV20-1|NA|NA
TGCAGTGCTAGAGATCCCAGGAGGGGAGTTAGGACCGGGGAGCTGTTTTTT
CSARDPRRGVRTGELFF
>TRBJ2-7|TRBV28|many|TRBD1
TGTGCCAGCAGGACGCGACAGGGGGCCCACGAGCAGTACTTC
CASRTRQGAHEQYF
>TRBJ2-1|TRBV11-2|NA|NA
TGTGCCAGCAGCATCCGGGACTCCTCCTACAATGAGCAGTTCTTC
CASSIRDSSYNEQFF
>TRBJ2-1|TRBV27|NA|TRBD2
TGTGCCAGCAGAGTCTTGACTAGCGGCCCATACAATGAGCAGTTCTTC
CASRVLTSGPYNEQFF
>TRBJ2-7|TRBV6-2/TRBV6-3|few|TRBD2
TGTGCCAGCAGTTACTCTTTCCTAGCGGGACCCCCCTACGAGCAGTACTTC
CASSYSFLAGPPYEQYF
>TRBJ2-1|TRBV4-2|few|TRBD2
TGTGCCAGCAGCCAAGAAAGAGGAGCGGGAGCTCTCTATGAGCAGTTCTTC
CASSQERGAGALYEQFF
>TRBJ1-1|TRBV11-2|many|TRBD1
TGTGCCAGCAGCTTAGGGATCTTGGGGGGGACAGGGAACACTGAAGCTTTCTTT
CASSLGILGGTGNTEAFF
>TRBJ1-1|TRBV5-1|NA|NA
TGCGCCAGCAGCTTGATACCGGGGGCGAGCACTGAAGCTTTCTTT
CASSLIPGASTEAFF
>TRBJ2-4|TRBV18|NA|TRBD2
TGTGCCAGCTCACTAATTGGACTAGATGCCAAAAACATTCAGTACTTC
CASSLIGLDAKNIQYF
>TRBJ2-2|TRBV20-1|many|NA
TGCAGTGCTAGAATCGGGGTGGGGGTCTTCACCGGGGAGCTGTTTTTT
CSARIGVGVFTGELFF
>TRBJ2-2|TRBV5-1|many|NA
TGCGCCAGCAGCCTCTTGGATGACACCGGGGAGCTGTTTTTT
CASSLLDDTGELFF
>TRBJ2-1|TRBV12-3/TRBV12-4|NA|NA
TGTGCCAGCAGTGGAGGACTGGACCAGTTCTTC
CASSGGLDQFF
>TRBJ2-2|TRBV24-1|many|NA
TGTGCCACCAGTGATCCCTCAGGGGCGGGCACCGGGGAGCTGTTTTTT
CATSDPSGAGTGELFF
>TRBJ1-2|TRBV24-1|few|TRBD1
TGTGCCACCAGTGACAGACAGGGTACCTATGGCTACACCTTC
CATSDRQGTYGYTF
>TRBJ2-2|TRBV7-9|NA|TRBD2
TGTGCCAGCAGCTTAGGTTTCGCGGGACTAACCGGGGAGCTGTTTTTT
CASSLGFAGLTGELFF
>TRBJ2-7|TRBV6-1|NA|NA
TGTGCCAGCACCACAGTCTCGGGTATTGGCGAGCAGTACTTC
CASTTVSGIGEQYF
>TRBJ2-5|TRBV7-8|many|TRBD2
TGTGCCAGCAGCTTAGCGGTGTGGAGCGGGAGGGAGACCCAGTACTTC
CASSLAVWSGRETQYF
>TRBJ2-6|TRBV2|many|NA
TGTGCCAGCAGTGACCTGGGAGGCCCCTCTGGGGCCAACGTCCTGACTTTC
CASSDLGGPSGANVLTF
>TRBJ2-7|TRBV7-9|few|TRBD1
TGTGCCAGCAGGAAGGGGGCGGGCGAGCAGTACTTC
CASRKGAGEQYF
>TRBJ2-4|TRBV2|NA|TRBD1
TGTGCCAGCCTTGGGACAGCTCCCTCGGCCAAAAACATTCAGTACTTC
CASLGTAPSAKNIQYF
>TRBJ2-1|TRBV2|few|TRBD2
TGTGCCAGCATCGGGACTAGCGCCCCTGATGAGCAGTTCTTC
CASIGTSAPDEQFF
>TRBJ2-3|TRBV12-3/TRBV12-4|few|NA
TGTGCCAGCAGTTTCGTTAGCAGGGTTGATACGCAGTATTTT
CASSFVSRVDTQYF
>TRBJ2-2|TRBV27|NA|TRBD2
TGTGCCAGCAGCCTTAGCGGGAGAGACACCGGGGAGCTGTTTTTT
CASSLSGRDTGELFF
>TRBJ2-5|TRBV20-1|many|NA
TGCAGTGCTGGCGACAGAAAAGAGACCCAGTACTTC
CSAGDRKETQYF
>TRBJ1-2|TRBV2|NA|NA
TGTGCCAGCCCAGACAGACTAAGCTACACCTTC
CASPDRLSYTF
>TRBJ2-3|TRBV4-1|NA|NA
TGCGCCAGCAGCCAAGAGTACTCCAGGGGAGATACGCAGTATTTT
CASSQEYSRGDTQYF
>TRBJ2-3|TRBV24-1|NA|TRBD1
TGTGCCACCAGTGCCAACAGGGGTATCACAGATACGCAGTATTTT
CATSANRGITDTQYF
>TRBJ1-2|TRBV19|NA|NA
TGTGCCAGTAGTATCGCGGGGACGGGGATGGATGGCTACACCTTC
CASSIAGTGMDGYTF
>TRBJ2-2|TRBV12-5|NA|NA
TGTGCTAGTGGTTTACTCCCGAACACCGGGGAGCTGTTTTTT
CASGLLPNTGELFF
>TRBJ2-5|TRBV6-2/TRBV6-3|NA|TRBD2
TGTGCCAGCAGTTACTCGATAATAGCGGGGGAAGAGACCCAGTACTTC
CASSYSIIAGEETQYF
>TRBJ2-7|TRBV20-1|many|NA
TGCAGTGCAAATTCCTACTACGAGCAGTACTTC
CSANSYYEQYF
>TRBJ2-5|TRBV7-9|NA|NA
TGTGCCAGCAGCTTAGCTGCGGCGGGAATCGAGACCCAGTACTTC
CASSLAAAGIETQYF
>TRBJ2-7|TRBV13|many|TRBD2
TGTGCCAGCAGCTTAGATAGGCTAGCGGGAAACTACGAGCAGTACTTC
CASSLDRLAGNYEQYF
>TRBJ1-6|TRBV20-1|NA|NA
TGCAGTGCTACCCCGATGGGGCCGCGGTCACCCCTCCACTTT
CSATPMGPRSPLHF
>TRBJ2-7|TRBV28|few|NA
TGTGCCAGCAGTTTCGGCCCTCAGGGGGGCGAGCAGTACTTC
CASSFGPQGGEQYF
>TRBJ2-3|TRBV12-3/TRBV12-4|many|NA
TGTGCCAGCAGTTCTCACGGGGCTCGCACAGATACGCAGTATTTT
CASSSHGARTDTQYF